One and the same sample provided the 5 T cell receptor beta chains below, sequenced in a study of graft-versus-host responses after intestinal transplantation. This table comes from immunoSEQ multiplex PCR, and its TCRdb copy is limited to in-frame clones, with some not included. The table includes around 36,000 clones, roughly 96% detected once. For these receptors, no antigen is known. The sequencing here drew on unstimulated CD8+ T cells sorted from spleen or lymph node cells, taken before transplant. Source of these receptors: a human donor who was the organ donor for an intestinal transplant.

The V and J genes are TRBV10-3 and TRBJ1-1, with 7 positions matching TRBD1. CDR1 is ENHRY and CDR2 is SYGVKD in the germline V gene. The length of the CDR3 is 13 residues. V lost 11 bases to trimming and J lost 2 bases; unmatched junction nucleotides: 8. For the CDR3, the DNA is TGTGCCGTCGCCGACAGGGCTAACACTGAAGCTTTCTTT. Encoded protein: CAVADRANTEAFF.

This chain links TRBV27 with TRBJ2-1; the D gene could be TRBD1 or TRBD2 (5 bases each). CDR3 length equals 13 residues. Germline CDR1 reads MNHEY; CDR2 reads SMNVEV (reference sequence). V was shortened by 8 bases and J by 9 bases, with 17 bases between the two germline ends. DNA for the CDR3: TGTGCCAGCTTTTTCGCCCCGGGGACTGAGCAGTTCTTC. This gives the protein CASFFAPGTEQFF.

This clone was detected only once. This chain connects TRBV29-1 to TRBJ2-5; D might be TRBD2 (5 bases). This CDR3 has 13 amino acids. The V end lost 3 bases, the J end lost 3 bases, and 11 bases lay between the germline ends. Germline V gene lookup returns CDR1 SQVTM and CDR2 ANQGSEA. The CDR3 reads CSVDPGNEETQYF. The CDR3 nucleotides are TGCAGCGTTGATCCCGGGAACGAAGAGACCCAGTACTTC.

The chain links TRBV4-2 to TRBJ2-7; D is unclear. Germline-derived CDR1 and CDR2 are LGHNA and YNFKEQ. The CDR3 has 14 amino acids. Trimming removed 0 bases from V and 3 bases from J, with 9 bases in between. CDR3 bases: TGTGCCAGCAGCCAAGATCCAGCTTTCTACGAGCAGTACTTC. Protein sequence: CASSQDPAFYEQYF.

The V call is TRBV19, the J call TRBJ2-5; D perhaps matches TRBD1 (5 bases). Trimming pared 5 bases from V and 5 bases from J, leaving 18 bases between. This CDR3 has 15 amino acids. Germline V gene lookup returns CDR1 LNHDA and CDR2 SQIVND (reference sequence). The chain's CDR3 is CASSDTGFDFETQYF. For the CDR3, the DNA is TGTGCCAGTAGTGATACAGGCTTTGATTTCGAGACCCAGTACTTC.